The rows below give T cell receptor beta chains drawn from one sample of a study of blood T cell repertoires in COVID-19. The table came from immunoSEQ multiplex PCR; TCRdb's copy has only in-frame clones and leaves some out. The table records more than 10,000 clones, roughly 88% of them present only once. Sequenced material: peripheral blood. The receptors come from a human donor in a cohort sampled during active COVID-19. CDR3s include the opening cysteine and the closing phenylalanine or tryptophan. The D gene is left open where the match is weak. Only part of the rows carry a size: once, few, many, or a class if the clone is expanded.

J	D	size	V	DNA	CDR3
TRBJ2-3	NA	NA	TRBV7-9	TGTGCCAGCAGCTCGGGGTACAACCCAAGCACAGATACGCAGTATTTT	CASSSGYNPSTDTQYF
TRBJ2-7	TRBD1	NA	TRBV2	TGTGCCAGCAGTGGAGAGACAGGGGTCGAGCAGTACTTC	CASSGETGVEQYF
TRBJ2-1	NA	NA	TRBV7-2	TGTGCTTCAACTTCCGGGGTTGAGCAGTTCTTC	CASTSGVEQFF
TRBJ1-2	NA	few	TRBV14	TGTGCCAGCAGCCAAGTAACAGGGTGGAACTATGGCTACACCTTC	CASSQVTGWNYGYTF
TRBJ2-5	TRBD1	NA	TRBV2	TGTGCCAGCAGTCAAGACAGGGAAGAGACCCAGTACTTC	CASSQDREETQYF
TRBJ1-1	NA	NA	TRBV19	TGTGCCAGTAGTATTTACGGGGGCACTGAAGCTTTCTTT	CASSIYGGTEAFF
TRBJ2-5	TRBD2	NA	TRBV6-2/TRBV6-3	TGTGCCAGCAGCAACGGACTAGCGGGGGAGACCCAGTACTTC	CASSNGLAGETQYF
TRBJ1-2	NA	NA	TRBV9	TGTGCCAGCAGTAAGGACAGAGACTATGGCTACACCTTC	CASSKDRDYGYTF
TRBJ2-7	TRBD2	NA	TRBV20-1	TGCAGTGGGGAGGGGACCTACGAGCAGTACTTC	CSGEGTYEQYF
TRBJ2-5	NA	NA	TRBV29-1	TGCAGCGTCCTGATAGGGGCAGGCGGGACCCAGTACTTC	CSVLIGAGGTQYF
TRBJ2-7	NA	NA	TRBV29-1	TGCAGCGTTGTCAACAACTACGAGCAGTACTTC	CSVVNNYEQYF
TRBJ1-4	NA	NA	TRBV12-5	TGTGCTAGTTCCTTGGAGGGCGCAGGGGAAAAACTGTTTTTT	CASSLEGAGEKLFF
TRBJ1-5	NA	NA	TRBV27	TGTGCCAGCCGGACCGGGCAGGGTCTATGGCAGCCCCAGCATTTT	CASRTGQGLWQPQHF
TRBJ1-2	NA	NA	TRBV6-7	TGTGCCACCCTCGTTGGCTACACCTTC	CATLVGYTF
TRBJ2-1	TRBD2	NA	TRBV25-1	TGTGCCAGCCGGACTAGCGGGAGTTACAATGAGCAGTTCTTC	CASRTSGSYNEQFF
TRBJ1-5	NA	NA	TRBV6-5	TGTGCCAGCAGGGGGGCCGGGGGGCAGCCCCAGCATTTT	CASRGAGGQPQHF
TRBJ2-3	TRBD2	NA	TRBV5-1	TGCGCCAGCACCTCCTCCGTGACTAGCGGTTCAGATACGCAGTATTTT	CASTSSVTSGSDTQYF
TRBJ2-1	NA	NA	TRBV5-1	TGCGCCAGCAGCTTTCACCCCACTAGGGAGAACAATGAGCAGTTCTTC	CASSFHPTRENNEQFF
TRBJ2-5	TRBD1	few	TRBV14	TGTGCCAGCAGCCAAGTCTCCGGGACAGGGGGGGAAGAGACCCAGTACTTC	CASSQVSGTGGEETQYF
TRBJ1-1	NA	NA	TRBV5-6	TGTGCCAGCAGCTTACAGTTCACTGAAGCTTTCTTT	CASSLQFTEAFF
TRBJ1-2	NA	NA	TRBV30	TGTGCCTGGAGTGTCGGCAGGGGAAGTGGCTACACCTTC	CAWSVGRGSGYTF
TRBJ1-5	TRBD1	few	TRBV7-9	TGTGCCAGTACACAGGGGGATCAGCCCCAGCATTTT	CASTQGDQPQHF
TRBJ2-5	TRBD1	NA	TRBV5-1	TGCGCCAGCAGCCAGGGGACAGGTCCCTTCGAGACCCAGTACTTC	CASSQGTGPFETQYF
TRBJ1-3	NA	NA	TRBV4-3	TGCGCCAGCAGCCCCTCTCGGATCGGGAGCTCTGGAAACACCATATATTTT	CASSPSRIGSSGNTIYF
TRBJ2-7	NA	NA	TRBV18	TGTGCCAGCTCACCCACCGTGGGATTAAGCGGGTCCGCTACGGGCACCTACGAGCAGTACTTC	CASSPTVGLSGSATGTYEQYF
TRBJ2-7	TRBD2	once	TRBV18	TGTGCCAGCTCACTAGCCGGGGGGGCAGGGTTCTACGAGCAGTACTTC	CASSLAGGAGFYEQYF
TRBJ1-2	NA	few	TRBV15	TGTGCCACCAGCAGAGAAGAGGGCGATGGCTACACCTTC	CATSREEGDGYTF
TRBJ2-3	TRBD2	once	TRBV9	TGTGCCAGCAGCCCCCGGACTAGCGGGAGGGTAGGCACAGATACGCAGTATTTT	CASSPRTSGRVGTDTQYF
TRBJ1-5	NA	NA	TRBV19	TGTGCCAGTAGCGACAAAGGGAGTGTAGGTCGACAGCCCCAGCATTTT	CASSDKGSVGRQPQHF
TRBJ2-7	TRBD2	NA	TRBV24-1	TGTGCCACCAGATCTAGCGGGGGCCTTAACGAGCAGTACTTC	CATRSSGGLNEQYF
TRBJ2-1	TRBD1	NA	TRBV3-1/TRBV3-2	TGTGCCAGCAGCCAACGGGACAGCTACAATGAGCAGTTCTTC	CASSQRDSYNEQFF
TRBJ2-1	TRBD1	NA	TRBV7-3	TGTGCCAGCAGCCGAGACAGGGGCTCCTACAATGAGCAGTTCTTC	CASSRDRGSYNEQFF
TRBJ2-5	TRBD2	NA	TRBV3-1/TRBV3-2	TGTGCCAGCAGATTAGCGGGGGCCCCCCAAGAGACCCAGTACTTC	CASRLAGAPQETQYF
TRBJ1-5	TRBD1	NA	TRBV28	TGTGCCAGCAGCCGCGACAGGGGAGGCGGCCAGCCCCAGCATTTT	CASSRDRGGGQPQHF
TRBJ2-2	NA	NA	TRBV21-1	TGTGCCAGCACGCATACACCGAACACCGGGGAGCTGTTTTTT	CASTHTPNTGELFF
TRBJ1-2	NA	once	TRBV6-1	TGTGCCAGCAGTGAAGGGGGCGGATTGGCCTCCTATGGCTACACCTTC	CASSEGGGLASYGYTF
TRBJ2-5	TRBD1	NA	TRBV5-1	TGCGCCAGCAGCATGACAGGGGGAGAGACCCAGTACTTC	CASSMTGGETQYF
TRBJ2-5	TRBD1	NA	TRBV28	TGTGCCAGCAGCTCACCCGCAGGGGGCAGGGAGACCCAGTACTTC	CASSSPAGGRETQYF